These 12 T cell receptor beta chains came from one sample sequenced in a study of blood T cell repertoires in COVID-19. Sequencing used immunoSEQ multiplex PCR; TCRdb keeps in-frame clones, though not all of them. The sample holds hundreds of thousands of clones, 89% seen once. Sequencing input: PBMCs or T cells enriched from blood (not recorded which). These receptors all stem from a woman in her 30s who had recovered from COVID-19.

The chain combines TRBV27 with TRBJ2-7; D not certain. The germline V gene has CDR1 MNHEY and CDR2 SMNVEV (reference sequence). CDR3 length: 13 amino acids. The V end was cut by 1 base, the J end by 7 bases, with 11 bases between. The CDR3 sequence: CASSLYPLREQYF. CDR3 nucleotide sequence: TGTGCCAGCAGTTTATACCCTCTCCGGGAGCAGTACTTC.

The chain couples TRBV5-1 to TRBJ2-5; D perhaps matches TRBD2 (5 bases). This CDR3 has 14 residues. V was pared by 4 bases and J by 2 bases, with 12 bases between. CDR1 is SGHRS, CDR2 YFSETQ, per germline. The CDR3 DNA reads TGCGCCAGCAGCATAGATAGCGTACAAGAGACCCAGTACTTC. Protein: CASSIDSVQETQYF.

The genes are TRBV6-1 and TRBJ1-5; 7 positions agree with TRBD1. The V segment lost 3 bases and the J segment 5 bases; nucleotides outside the gene matches: 4. CDR3 size: 14 residues. CDR1 is MNHNS and CDR2 is SASEGT in the germline V gene. CDR3 amino acids: CASSDGTDYQPQHF. The CDR3 DNA is TGTGCCAGCAGTGATGGGACAGATTATCAGCCCCAGCATTTT.

This clone has a single count. The chain uses TRBV29-1 and TRBJ2-1, with TRBD2 matching 10 bases. CDR3 length: 16 residues. Losses at the gene ends were 4 bases for V and 8 bases for J; bases not matched to a gene: 14. CDR1 is SQVTM and CDR2 is ANQGSEA in the germline V gene. The CDR3 here is CSVVSSGRAISHEQFF. CDR3 DNA sequence: TGCAGCGTTGTTTCCAGCGGGAGGGCCATTTCCCATGAGCAGTTCTTC.

V and J are TRBV19 and TRBJ1-2; a possible D gene is TRBD1 (5 bases). In germline, CDR1 is LNHDA, CDR2 SQIVND (reference sequence). The CDR3 runs to 13 residues. The V gene lost 5 bases and the J gene lost 3 bases, with 10 bases spanning the gap. CDR3 bases: TGTGCCAGTAGTCCGCAGGGCGACTATGGCTACACCTTC. This sequence encodes CASSPQGDYGYTF.

The rearrangement uses TRBV23-1 and TRBJ1-4; 7 bases match TRBD1. TRBV23-1 is recorded as an ORF, its role being uncertain. The CDR3 is 16 residues long. Losses at the gene ends were 0 bases for V and 8 bases for J; bases not matched to a gene: 9. CDR3 coding DNA: TGCGCCAGCAGTCAATCGCGGAGGGGGCTTAGGGAAAAACTGTTTTTT. Translated, it gives CASSQSRRGLREKLFF.

The chain couples TRBV3-1 (or the pseudogene TRBV3-2) to TRBJ2-7; the match to TRBD2 covers 7 bases. This CDR3 comprises 15 residues. From germline, CDR1 is LGHDT and CDR2 YNNKEL (reference sequence). J gave up 5 bases and V 3 bases, and 10 bases lay outside the gene matches. This CDR3 reads CASSHWGGRTDEQYF. CDR3 DNA: TGTGCCAGCAGCCATTGGGGCGGGAGAACAGACGAGCAGTACTTC.

The V call is TRBV5-1, the J call TRBJ1-3, with 8 bases lining up with TRBD1. The ends lost 4 bases at V and 6 bases at J; junction bases unmatched: 12. The germline V gene encodes CDR1 SGHRS and CDR2 YFSETQ. This CDR3 spans 16 amino acids. CDR3 in DNA: TGCGCCAGCAGCCCTAACCCAGGGGGCACCGAAAACACCATATATTTT. Its translation: CASSPNPGGTENTIYF.

The rearrangement uses TRBV19 and TRBJ1-6, with D tentatively TRBD1 (6 bases). The germline CDR1 and CDR2 sequences are LNHDA and SQIVND (reference sequence). V was clipped by 9 bases and J by 8 bases, with 14 bases between them. The CDR3 spans 13 residues. The CDR3 sequence is CASQTGFDSPLHF. DNA of the CDR3: TGTGCCAGCCAGACAGGTTTTGATTCACCCCTCCACTTT. Using reference TRBV19 and TRBJ1-6 for the parts outside the CDR3, the full variable domain is DGGITQSPKYLFRKEGQNVTLSCEQNLNHDAMYWYRQDPGQGLRLIYYSQIVNDFQKGDIAEGYSVSREKKESFPLTVTSAQKNPTAFYLCASQTGFDSPLHFGNGTRLTVT.

The CDR3 loop reads CASSAGTGDEKLFF. As DNA, the CDR3 is TGTGCCAGCAGCGCCGGGACAGGGGACGAAAAACTGTTTTTT. This rearrangement joins TRBV9 to TRBJ1-4; TRBD1 agrees at 10 bases. Germline CDR1 and CDR2: SGDLS and YYNGEE. The ends lost 3 bases at V and 8 bases at J; junction bases unmatched: 4. This CDR3 has 14 residues. Drawing the rest from reference TRBV9 and TRBJ1-4, the complete variable domain is DSGVTQTPKHLITATGQRVTLRCSPRSGDLSVYWYQQSLDQGLQFLIQYYNGEERAKGNILERFSAQQFPDLHSELNLSSLELGDSALYFCASSAGTGDEKLFFGSGTQLSVL.

This chain connects TRBV18 to TRBJ1-2; 9 bases line up with TRBD1. This CDR3 has 15 residues. V gave up 2 bases and J gave up 4 bases; unmatched junction bases: 5. The germline V gene encodes CDR1 KGHSH and CDR2 LQKENI. The CDR3 DNA is TGTGCCAGCTCACCATCCCAGGGACAGGGCTATGGCTACACCTTC. As protein: CASSPSQGQGYGYTF.

This clone occurred once. This chain links TRBV6-2 or TRBV6-3 with TRBJ1-2; 7 nucleotides agree with TRBD1. Trimming removed 6 bases from V and 2 bases from J; junction bases left unmatched: 3. The CDR3 consists of 13 residues. Germline V CDR1 and CDR2: MNHEY, SVGEGT. The CDR3 loop is CASSWDRNYGYTF. The CDR3 region has the DNA TGTGCCAGCAGCTGGGACAGAAACTATGGCTACACCTTC.